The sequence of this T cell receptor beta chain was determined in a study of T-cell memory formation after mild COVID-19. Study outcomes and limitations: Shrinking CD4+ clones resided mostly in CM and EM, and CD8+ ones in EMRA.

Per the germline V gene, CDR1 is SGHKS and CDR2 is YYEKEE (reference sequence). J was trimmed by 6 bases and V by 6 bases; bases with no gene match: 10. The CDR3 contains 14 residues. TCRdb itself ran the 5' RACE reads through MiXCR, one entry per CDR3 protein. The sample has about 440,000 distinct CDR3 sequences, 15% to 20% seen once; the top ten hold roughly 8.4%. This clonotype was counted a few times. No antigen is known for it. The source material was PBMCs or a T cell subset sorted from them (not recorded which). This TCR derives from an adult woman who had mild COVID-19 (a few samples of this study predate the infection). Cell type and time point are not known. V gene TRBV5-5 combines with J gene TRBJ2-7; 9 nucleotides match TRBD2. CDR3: CASTGAGGQGEQYF. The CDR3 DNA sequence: TGTGCCAGCACCGGAGCGGGAGGTCAAGGCGAGCAGTACTTC.